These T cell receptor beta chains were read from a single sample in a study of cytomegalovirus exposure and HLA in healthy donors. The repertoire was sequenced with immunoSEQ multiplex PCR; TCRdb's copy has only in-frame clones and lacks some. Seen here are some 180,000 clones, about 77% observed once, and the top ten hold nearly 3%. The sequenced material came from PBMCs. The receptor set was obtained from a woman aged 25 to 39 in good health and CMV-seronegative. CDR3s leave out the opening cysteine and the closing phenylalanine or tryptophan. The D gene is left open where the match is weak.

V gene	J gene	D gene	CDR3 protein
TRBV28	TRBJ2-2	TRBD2	ASSKPGVDSGRRKTGELF
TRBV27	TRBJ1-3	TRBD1	ASRDRALSGNTIY
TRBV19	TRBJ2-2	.	ASSFLRDSGELF
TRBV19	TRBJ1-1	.	ASRTQGPNTEAF
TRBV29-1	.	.	SVVQGSSYEQY
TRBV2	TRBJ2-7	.	ASSVRIIPYEQY
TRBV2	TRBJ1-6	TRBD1	ASSELQGARNSPLH
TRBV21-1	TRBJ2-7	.	ARHRQGRGEQY
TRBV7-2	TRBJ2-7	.	ASSLFGTLTYEQY
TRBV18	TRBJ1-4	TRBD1	ASSQTGTGGIEKLF
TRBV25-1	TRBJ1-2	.	ASLPRDTPWDGYT
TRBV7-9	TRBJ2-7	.	ASSLAPGLLNEQY
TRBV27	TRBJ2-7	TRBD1	ASSPRTGDWEGEQY
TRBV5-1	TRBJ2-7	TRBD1	ASRIGTEYEQY
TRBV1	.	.	TSSQDILAGGLGHEQY
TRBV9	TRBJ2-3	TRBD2	ASSVVQRGGPDTQY
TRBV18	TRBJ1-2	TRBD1	ASSPHPTGDGYT
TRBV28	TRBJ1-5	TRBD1	ASNPGQGAKPQH
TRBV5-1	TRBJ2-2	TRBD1	ASSWDSYGTGELF
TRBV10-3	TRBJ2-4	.	AISGADRNIQY
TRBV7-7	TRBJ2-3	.	ASSPGLDGVTDTQY
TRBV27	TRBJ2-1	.	ASRGEVVYNEQF
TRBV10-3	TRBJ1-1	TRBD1	AISAPDRGATEAF
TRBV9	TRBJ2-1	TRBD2	ASSTTGGNYNEQF
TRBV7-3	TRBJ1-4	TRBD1	ASSARQGEKLF
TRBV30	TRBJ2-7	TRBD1	AWSVGQGSYEQY
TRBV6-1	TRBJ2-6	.	AIRGGANVLT
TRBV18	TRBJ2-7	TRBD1	ASSPPKQGAWEQY
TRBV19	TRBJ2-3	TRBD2	ASSIGGVAGDYTDTQY
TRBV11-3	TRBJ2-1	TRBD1	ASSFTGGNEQF
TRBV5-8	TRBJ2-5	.	ASSSPREGEETQY
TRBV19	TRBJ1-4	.	ASSESGTWSNEKLF
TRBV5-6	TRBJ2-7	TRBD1	ASSHDRDVSYEQY
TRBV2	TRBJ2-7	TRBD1	ASKHDPGTGSYEQY
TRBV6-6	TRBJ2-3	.	ASSYPASDGTDTQY
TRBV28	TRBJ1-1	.	ASSPRISGPGTEAF
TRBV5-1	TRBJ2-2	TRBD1	ASSSFGDRGNTGELF
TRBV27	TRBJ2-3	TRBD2	ASSLRGALPDTQY
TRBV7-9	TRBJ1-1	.	ASSVRENTEAF
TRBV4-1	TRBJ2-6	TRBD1	ASSPGQGSSGANVLT
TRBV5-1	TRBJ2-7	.	ASSFGDTHSYEQY
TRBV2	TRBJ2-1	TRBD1	ASSVDRGRNEQF
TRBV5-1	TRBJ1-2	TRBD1	ASSVDRGWYGYT
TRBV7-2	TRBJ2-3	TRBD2	ASSLAPGRGTSTDTQY
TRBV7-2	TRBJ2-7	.	ASSLSLGGAEQY
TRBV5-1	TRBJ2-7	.	ASSLEMGGYEQY
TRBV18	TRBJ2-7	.	ASSPAGMSYEQY
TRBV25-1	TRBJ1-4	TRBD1	ASSRQGAEKLF
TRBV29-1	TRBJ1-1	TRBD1	SVSLQGANTEAF
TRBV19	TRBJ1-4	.	ASSKAGTSTNEKLF
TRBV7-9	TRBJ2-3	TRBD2	ASSLGLAGGVRDTQY
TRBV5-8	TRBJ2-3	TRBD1	ASSLVGGPAGDTQY
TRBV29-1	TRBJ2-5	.	SAKTGGQETQY
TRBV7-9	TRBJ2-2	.	ASSREGSKNTGELF
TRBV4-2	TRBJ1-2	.	ASSRTGGWSEYAGYT